This T cell receptor (beta chain) was captured by sequencing in a study of blood T cells in healthy people across ages. Then a second PCR, running roughly 7 to 11 cycles, was carried out with a sample-barcoded 5' primer and a J-beta primer mix. TCRdb re-derived calls from the 5' RACE reads in MiXCR, one entry per CDR3 protein. Counted here are approximately 770,000 distinct CDR3 sequences, 55% to 75% occurring once; the ten biggest clones make up 22%. This clonotype was seen a handful of times. As yet, its antigen is unknown. Caucasian, healthy and from Russia, the donors were aged between 6 and 90. It was 8 to 10 milliliters of peripheral blood that were drawn from each donor. The CDR3 has 13 amino acids. Trimming took 3 bases from V and 1 from J, leaving 9 bases between them. Germline assignment: CDR1 SQVTM and CDR2 ANQGSEA. Whole-study findings and limits: It was held that the diversity estimates obtained from one million T cells were underestimates. Samples with more naive T cells showed higher observed beta diversity.

Sequencing was done on a sample of blood. The chain combines TRBV29-1 with TRBJ2-5; D is perhaps TRBD2 (5 bases). The TCR was taken from a young man in good health. The CDR3 region is CSVDLRGQETQYF. CDR3 nucleotides: TGCAGCGTTGATTTACGGGGCCAAGAGACCCAGTACTTC.